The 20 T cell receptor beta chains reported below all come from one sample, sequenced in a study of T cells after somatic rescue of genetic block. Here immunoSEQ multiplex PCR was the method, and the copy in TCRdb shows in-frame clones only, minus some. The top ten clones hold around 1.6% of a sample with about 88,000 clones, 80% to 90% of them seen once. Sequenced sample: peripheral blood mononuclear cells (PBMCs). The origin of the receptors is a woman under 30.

The CDR3 here is CASSWAGLTNEKLFF. CDR3 coding DNA: TGTGCCAGCAGTTGGGCAGGACTAACTAATGAAAAACTGTTTTTT. J is TRBJ1-4 and V is TRBV27; no firm D call. Germline V gene data show CDR1 as MNHEY and CDR2 as SMNVEV (reference sequence). Trimming stripped 4 bases from V and 1 base from J, with 10 bases between. CDR3 length equals 15 residues.

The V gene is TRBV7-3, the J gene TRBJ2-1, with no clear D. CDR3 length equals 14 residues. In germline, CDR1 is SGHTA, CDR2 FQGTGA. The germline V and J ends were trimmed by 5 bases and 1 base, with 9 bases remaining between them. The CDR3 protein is CASSPALSYNEQFF. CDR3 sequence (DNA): TGTGCCAGCAGCCCTGCACTTTCCTACAATGAGCAGTTCTTC.

The CDR3 reads CASSVLAGSYNEQFF. The CDR3 bases are TGTGCCAGTAGTGTCCTAGCGGGGAGTTACAATGAGCAGTTCTTC. The J gene is TRBJ2-1, the V gene TRBV19; TRBD2 matches at 9 bases. Per the germline V gene, CDR1 is LNHDA and CDR2 is SQIVND (reference sequence). The V gene end was trimmed by 5 bases and the J gene end by 4 bases; junction bases not matched to a gene: 6. The CDR3 loop spans 15 amino acids. Filled out from reference TRBV19 and TRBJ2-1, the complete variable domain reads DGGITQSPKYLFRKEGQNVTLSCEQNLNHDAMYWYRQDPGQGLRLIYYSQIVNDFQKGDIAEGYSVSREKKESFPLTVTSAQKNPTAFYLCASSVLAGSYNEQFFGPGTRLTVL.

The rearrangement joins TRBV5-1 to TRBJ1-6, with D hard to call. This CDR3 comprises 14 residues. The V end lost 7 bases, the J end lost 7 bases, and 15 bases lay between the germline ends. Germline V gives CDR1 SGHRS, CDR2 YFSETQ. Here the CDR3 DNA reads TGCGCCAGCGGGCCCCGCCAGGACAATTCACCCCTCCACTTT. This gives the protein CASGPRQDNSPLHF. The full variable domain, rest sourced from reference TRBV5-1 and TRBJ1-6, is KAGVTQTPRYLIKTRGQQVTLSCSPISGHRSVSWYQQTPGQGLQFLFEYFSETQRNKGNFPGRFSGRQFSNSRSEMNVSTLELGDSALYLCASGPRQDNSPLHFGNGTRLTVT.

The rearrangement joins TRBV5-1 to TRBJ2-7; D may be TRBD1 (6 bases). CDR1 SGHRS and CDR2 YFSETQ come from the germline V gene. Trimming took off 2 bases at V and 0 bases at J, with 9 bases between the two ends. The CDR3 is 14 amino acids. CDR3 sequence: CASSLTGSSYEQYF. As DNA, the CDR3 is TGCGCCAGCAGCTTAACAGGGAGCTCCTACGAGCAGTACTTC.

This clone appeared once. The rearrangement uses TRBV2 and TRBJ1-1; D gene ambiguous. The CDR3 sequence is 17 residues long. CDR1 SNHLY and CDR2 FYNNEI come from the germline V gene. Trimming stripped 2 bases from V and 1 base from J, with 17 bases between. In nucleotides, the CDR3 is TGTGCCAGCAGTGAATTACAACTATTCTTGCCGAACACTGAAGCTTTCTTT. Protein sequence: CASSELQLFLPNTEAFF.

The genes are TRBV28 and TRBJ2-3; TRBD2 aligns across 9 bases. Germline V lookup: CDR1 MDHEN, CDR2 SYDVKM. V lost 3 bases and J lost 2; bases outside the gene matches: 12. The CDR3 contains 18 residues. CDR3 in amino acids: CASSFRPAGGPSTDTQYF. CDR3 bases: TGTGCCAGCAGTTTCCGCCCAGCGGGAGGTCCGTCCACAGATACGCAGTATTTT.

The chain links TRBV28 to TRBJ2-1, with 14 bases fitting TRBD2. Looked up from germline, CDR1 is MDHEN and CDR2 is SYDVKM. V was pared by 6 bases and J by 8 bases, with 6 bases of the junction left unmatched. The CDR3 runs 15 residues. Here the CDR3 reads CASRTSGRAGDEQFF. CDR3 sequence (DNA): TGTGCCAGCAGGACTAGCGGGAGGGCCGGGGATGAGCAGTTCTTC.

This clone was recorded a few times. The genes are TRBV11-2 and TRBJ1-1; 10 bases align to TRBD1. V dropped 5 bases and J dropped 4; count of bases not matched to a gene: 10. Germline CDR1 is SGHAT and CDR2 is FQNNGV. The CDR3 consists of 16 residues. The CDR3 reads CASSRDRGYQGTEAFF. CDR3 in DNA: TGTGCCAGCAGCCGGGACAGGGGTTATCAAGGCACTGAAGCTTTCTTT. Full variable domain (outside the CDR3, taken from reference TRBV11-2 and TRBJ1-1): EAGVAQSPRYKIIEKRQSVAFWCNPISGHATLYWYQQILGQGPKLLIQFQNNGVVDDSQLPKDRFSAERLKGVDSTLKIQPAKLEDSAVYLCASSRDRGYQGTEAFFGQGTRLTVV.

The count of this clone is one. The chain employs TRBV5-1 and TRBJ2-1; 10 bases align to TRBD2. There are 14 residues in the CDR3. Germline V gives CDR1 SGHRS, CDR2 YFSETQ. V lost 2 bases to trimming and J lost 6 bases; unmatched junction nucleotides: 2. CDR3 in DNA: TGCGCCAGCAGCTTTACTAGCGGGATCAATGAGCAGTTCTTC. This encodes CASSFTSGINEQFF.

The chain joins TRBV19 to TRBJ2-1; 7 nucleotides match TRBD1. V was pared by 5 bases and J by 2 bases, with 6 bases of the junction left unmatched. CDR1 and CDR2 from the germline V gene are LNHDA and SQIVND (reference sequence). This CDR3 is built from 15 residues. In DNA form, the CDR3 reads TGTGCCAGTAGTCTACAGGGGATCACCTACAATGAGCAGTTCTTC. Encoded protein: CASSLQGITYNEQFF.

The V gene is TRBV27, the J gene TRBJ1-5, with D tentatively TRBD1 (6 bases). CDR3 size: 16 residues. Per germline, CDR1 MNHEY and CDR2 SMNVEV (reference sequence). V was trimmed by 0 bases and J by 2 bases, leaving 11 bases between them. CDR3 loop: CASSLSPGAGNQPQHF. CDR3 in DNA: TGTGCCAGCAGTTTATCTCCGGGGGCGGGCAATCAGCCCCAGCATTTT.

The CDR3 DNA is TGTGCCAGCAGCTTACTCCCTAGCACAGATACGCAGTATTTT. This sequence encodes CASSLLPSTDTQYF. The J gene is TRBJ2-3, the V gene TRBV7-3; no reliable D call. Trimming left V 2 bases short and J 0 bases short, with 6 bases between. The CDR3 contains 14 residues. Per the germline V gene, CDR1 is SGHTA and CDR2 is FQGTGA.

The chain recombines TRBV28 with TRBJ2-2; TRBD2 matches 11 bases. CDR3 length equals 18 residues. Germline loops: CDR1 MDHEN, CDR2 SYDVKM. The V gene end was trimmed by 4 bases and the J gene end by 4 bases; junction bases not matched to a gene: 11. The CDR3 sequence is CASSSNLAGGPGTGELFF. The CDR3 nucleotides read TGTGCCAGCAGTTCCAATCTAGCGGGAGGCCCGGGCACCGGGGAGCTGTTTTTT.

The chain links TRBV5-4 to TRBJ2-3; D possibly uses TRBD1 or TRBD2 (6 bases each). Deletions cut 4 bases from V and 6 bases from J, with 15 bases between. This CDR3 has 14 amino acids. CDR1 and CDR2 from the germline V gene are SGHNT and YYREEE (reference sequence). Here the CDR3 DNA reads TGTGCCAGCAGCCCTTGGAGGGACACTGATACGCAGTATTTT. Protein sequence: CASSPWRDTDTQYF.

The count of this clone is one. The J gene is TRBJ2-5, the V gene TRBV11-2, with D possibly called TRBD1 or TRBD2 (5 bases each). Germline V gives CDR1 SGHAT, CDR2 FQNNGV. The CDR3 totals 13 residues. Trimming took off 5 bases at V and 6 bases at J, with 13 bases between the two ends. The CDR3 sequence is CASSHYEGKTQYF. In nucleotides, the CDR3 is TGTGCCAGCAGCCACTATGAGGGGAAGACCCAGTACTTC.

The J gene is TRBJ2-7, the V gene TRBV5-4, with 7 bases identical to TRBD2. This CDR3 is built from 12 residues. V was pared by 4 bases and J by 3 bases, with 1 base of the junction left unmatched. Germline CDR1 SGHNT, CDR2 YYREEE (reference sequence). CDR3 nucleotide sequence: TGTGCCAGCAGCGGGGGGGGCTACGAGCAGTACTTC. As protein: CASSGGGYEQYF.

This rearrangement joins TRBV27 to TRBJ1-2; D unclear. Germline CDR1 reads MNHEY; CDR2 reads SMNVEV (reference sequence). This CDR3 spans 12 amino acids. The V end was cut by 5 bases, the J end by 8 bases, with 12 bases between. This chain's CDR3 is CASSPDHRGYTF. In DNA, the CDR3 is TGTGCCAGCAGTCCAGACCATCGGGGCTACACCTTC.

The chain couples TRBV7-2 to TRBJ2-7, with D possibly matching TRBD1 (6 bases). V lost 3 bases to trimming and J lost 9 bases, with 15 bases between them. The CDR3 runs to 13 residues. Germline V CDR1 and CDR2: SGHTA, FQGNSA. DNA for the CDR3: TGTGCCAGCAGCTTCCCGGGACAAGCAGGGCAGTACTTC. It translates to CASSFPGQAGQYF.

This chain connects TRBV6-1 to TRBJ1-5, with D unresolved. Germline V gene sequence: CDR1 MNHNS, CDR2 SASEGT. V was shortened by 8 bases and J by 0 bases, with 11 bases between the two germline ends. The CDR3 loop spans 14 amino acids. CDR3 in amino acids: CASEINYSNQPQHF. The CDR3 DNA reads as TGTGCCAGCGAAATCAATTATAGCAATCAGCCCCAGCATTTT.